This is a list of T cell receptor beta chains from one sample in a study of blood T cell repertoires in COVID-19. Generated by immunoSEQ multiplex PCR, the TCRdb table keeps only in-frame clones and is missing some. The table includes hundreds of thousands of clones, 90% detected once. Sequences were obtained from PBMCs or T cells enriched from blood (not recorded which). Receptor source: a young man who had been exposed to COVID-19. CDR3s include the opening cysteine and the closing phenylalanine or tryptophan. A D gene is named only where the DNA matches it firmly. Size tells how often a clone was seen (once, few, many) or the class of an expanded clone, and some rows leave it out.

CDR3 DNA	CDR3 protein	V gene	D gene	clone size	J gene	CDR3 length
TGCAGCGTTGAGGGGACAGGGAGCGCTGAAGCTTTCTTT	CSVEGTGSAEAFF	TRBV29-1	TRBD1	.	TRBJ1-1	13
TGTGCCAGCTCACCCCAAGGACAGGGAAGAGGAGAGGGCTACACCTTC	CASSPQGQGRGEGYTF	TRBV18	TRBD1	.	TRBJ1-2	16
TGTGCCAGCAGTTCGGGTAGCGGAGTTTCAGATACGCAGTATTTT	CASSSGSGVSDTQYF	TRBV6-4	.	many	TRBJ2-3	15
TGTGCCAGCAGCCAAGGAACAGGGGAACAGCCCCAGCATTTT	CASSQGTGEQPQHF	TRBV3-1/TRBV3-2	TRBD1	.	TRBJ1-5	14
TGTGCCAGCAGATCCCGGGACAGTCCCTACTACGAGCAGTACTTC	CASRSRDSPYYEQYF	TRBV5-8	TRBD1	.	TRBJ2-7	15
TGTGCCAGCAGCGCCCTCGGGGGGCTGGGGTCCTACAATGAGCAGTTCTTC	CASSALGGLGSYNEQFF	TRBV9	.	.	TRBJ2-1	17
TGTGCCAGCAGTTGGGACTATAGAGATACGCAGTATTTT	CASSWDYRDTQYF	TRBV7-2	TRBD2	once	TRBJ2-3	13
TGTGCCAGCACCTTAGCGGGGGGAGCGGAGGGGTATTTT	CASTLAGGAEGYF	TRBV6-5	TRBD2	.	TRBJ2-3	13
TGTGCCAGCAGCCCGGCGGGGGGCGTAGGGGCCCAGTACTTC	CASSPAGGVGAQYF	TRBV7-3	TRBD2	.	TRBJ2-5	14
TGCAGTGCTATTGAACTAGCGGGGGGCCCCACCTACGAGCAGTACTTC	CSAIELAGGPTYEQYF	TRBV20-1	TRBD2	.	TRBJ2-7	16
TGCAGTGCTAGTTCGCTAGCGGGGCACAATGAGCAGTTCTTC	CSASSLAGHNEQFF	TRBV20-1	TRBD2	.	TRBJ2-1	14
TGTGCCAGCAGTGAATTAGACATCCTCCAAGAGACCCAGTACTTC	CASSELDILQETQYF	TRBV6-1	.	.	TRBJ2-5	15
TGTGCCAGCGGAGGGGTAAATGAAAAACTGTTTTTT	CASGGVNEKLFF	TRBV6-5	.	.	TRBJ1-4	12
TGTGCCAGCAGCTCGGGGTCGACGGCAGATACGCAGTATTTT	CASSSGSTADTQYF	TRBV11-3	.	.	TRBJ2-3	14
TGTGCCAGCAGCGCTTCGGGACAGGGGGGCAATGAGCAGTTCTTC	CASSASGQGGNEQFF	TRBV7-9	TRBD1	.	TRBJ2-1	15
TGTGCCAGCAGCATGGCCGGGACTAGAAACACCGGGGAGCTGTTTTTT	CASSMAGTRNTGELFF	TRBV9	TRBD2	.	TRBJ2-2	16
TGTGCCAGCAGCCGTACCCCTAGCGGGGGCCCAACTACGCAGTATTTT	CASSRTPSGGPTTQYF	TRBV7-9	TRBD2	.	TRBJ2-3	16
TGTGCCAGCAGCTTAGTTGTGACACCGAACACCGGGGAGCTGTTTTTT	CASSLVVTPNTGELFF	TRBV7-9	.	.	TRBJ2-2	16
TGTGCCAGCAGCCCAGGGGCCCAGGAGTATGGCTACACCTTC	CASSPGAQEYGYTF	TRBV7-8	.	.	TRBJ1-2	14
TGTGCCAGCAGCCACCCCTCGTCTGGGGAGCCGCAGTATTTT	CASSHPSSGEPQYF	TRBV13	.	.	TRBJ2-3	14
TGTGCCATCAGTGGGACAGGTGGGACCGGGGAGCTGTTTTTT	CAISGTGGTGELFF	TRBV10-3	TRBD1	.	TRBJ2-2	14
TGTGCCAGCAGCTCGTCGCCAGGGGCCTATGGCTACACCTTC	CASSSSPGAYGYTF	TRBV7-2	.	.	TRBJ1-2	14
TGCGCCAGCAGCTTGGAAGGACAGAACGGCTACACCTTC	CASSLEGQNGYTF	TRBV5-1	.	.	TRBJ1-2	13
TGTGCCAGCAGCCCCTCCCCAAAATGGGCGGAAGCTTTCTTT	CASSPSPKWAEAFF	TRBV3-1/TRBV3-2	.	.	TRBJ1-1	14
TGCAGTGCTAGTGGGGAGGCGGCGAACACTGAAGCTTTCTTT	CSASGEAANTEAFF	TRBV20-1	.	.	TRBJ1-1	14
TGTGCCAGTTCAGGGTGGACCAGCTCTGGAAACACCATATATTTT	CASSGWTSSGNTIYF	TRBV4-2	.	.	TRBJ1-3	15
TGTGCCAGCAGTTTCGACAGGATAAACTTCTACGAGCAGTACTTC	CASSFDRINFYEQYF	TRBV7-9	.	.	TRBJ2-7	15
TGTGCCAGTAGTATAGTATTCGGGATCCCGGGGACTGAAGCTTTCTTT	CASSIVFGIPGTEAFF	TRBV19	.	.	TRBJ1-1	16
TGCGCCAGCAGCTGGACCGGGACAGGGGTTAGCTACACCTTC	CASSWTGTGVSYTF	TRBV5-1	TRBD1	.	TRBJ1-2	14
TGTGCCAGCAGCCTCCGACAGGGGGATTCACCCCTCCACTTT	CASSLRQGDSPLHF	TRBV16	TRBD1	.	TRBJ1-6	14
TGTGCCAGCAGTCCGGGACAAACGAACACTGAAGCTTTCTTT	CASSPGQTNTEAFF	TRBV6-6	.	once	TRBJ1-1	14
TGTGCCAGCAGCCCAATCCGGGGGACTCAATCACCCCTCCACTTT	CASSPIRGTQSPLHF	TRBV5-5	.	.	TRBJ1-6	15
TGCGCCAGCAGCCAAGACCGGACAGATACGCAGTATTTT	CASSQDRTDTQYF	TRBV4-1	.	.	TRBJ2-3	13
TGTGCCAGCAGCTATTTTGCGGGGGGAGGGGTAGGTACGCAGTATTTT	CASSYFAGGGVGTQYF	TRBV13	TRBD2	.	TRBJ2-3	16
TGCAGCGTTGGTACAACGGACAGGAATCAGCCCCAGCATTTT	CSVGTTDRNQPQHF	TRBV29-1	TRBD1	.	TRBJ1-5	14
TGCGCCAGCAGCACTCTAGGAAGCTCCTACGAGCAGTACTTC	CASSTLGSSYEQYF	TRBV5-1	.	.	TRBJ2-7	14
TGTGCCATCAAAACCCTTGGGTCTGGGGCAGACTCCTACAATGAGCAGTTCTTC	CAIKTLGSGADSYNEQFF	TRBV10-3	.	.	TRBJ2-1	18
TGTGTAACCGGAGGGGGGGGGAGCTCCTACAATGAGCAGTTCTTC	CVTGGGGSSYNEQFF	TRBV2	.	.	TRBJ2-1	15
TGTGCCAGTACCTACAGGGGGCGCGAAGGAAACACCATATATTTT	CASTYRGREGNTIYF	TRBV19	TRBD1	.	TRBJ1-3	15
TGTGCCAGCAGCCCAAGACTAGACAGGGGGGAGCAGTATTTT	CASSPRLDRGEQYF	TRBV7-6	TRBD1	.	TRBJ2-3	14
TGTGCCAGCAGTTACTCGGGCATCACAGATACGCAGTATTTT	CASSYSGITDTQYF	TRBV6-5	.	.	TRBJ2-3	14
TGCGCCAGCAGGGGGGGGCGTCCCGGGACAGGGATCAGCTACGAGCAGTACTTC	CASRGGRPGTGISYEQYF	TRBV10-1	TRBD1	few	TRBJ2-7	18
TGCGCCAGCACTAGGGAGGGCACGGGGGAGACCCAGTACTTC	CASTREGTGETQYF	TRBV5-1	TRBD2	.	TRBJ2-5	14
TGTGCCAGCAGCCGCGACAGGGGAGGAACAACTAATGAAAAACTGTTTTTT	CASSRDRGGTTNEKLFF	TRBV3-1/TRBV3-2	TRBD1	.	TRBJ1-4	17
TGCGCCAGCAGCCAAGATCAGGGCACATATGGCTACACCTTC	CASSQDQGTYGYTF	TRBV4-3	.	.	TRBJ1-2	14